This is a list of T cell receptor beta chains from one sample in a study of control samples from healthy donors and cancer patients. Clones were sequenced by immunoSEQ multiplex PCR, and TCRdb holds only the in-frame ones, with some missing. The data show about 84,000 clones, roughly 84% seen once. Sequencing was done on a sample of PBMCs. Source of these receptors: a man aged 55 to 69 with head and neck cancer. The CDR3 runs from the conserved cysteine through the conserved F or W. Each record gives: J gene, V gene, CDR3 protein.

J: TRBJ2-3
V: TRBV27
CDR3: CASGSGGTDTQYF

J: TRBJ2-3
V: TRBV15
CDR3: CATSSGLAATDTQYF

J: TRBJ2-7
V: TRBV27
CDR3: CASRSGSYEQYF

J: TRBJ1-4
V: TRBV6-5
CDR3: CASTPRFWNNEKLFF

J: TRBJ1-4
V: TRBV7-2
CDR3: CASSVRQGPEKLFF

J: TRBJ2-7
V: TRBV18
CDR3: CASSQGLAGNEQYF

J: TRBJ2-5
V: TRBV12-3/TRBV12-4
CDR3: CASRRGGETQYF

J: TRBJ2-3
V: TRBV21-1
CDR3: CASSPRGQGSTDTQYF

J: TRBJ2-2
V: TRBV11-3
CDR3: CASRGAGELFF

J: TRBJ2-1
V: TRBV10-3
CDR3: CAISEGYNEQFF

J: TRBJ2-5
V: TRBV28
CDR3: CVAGRETQYF

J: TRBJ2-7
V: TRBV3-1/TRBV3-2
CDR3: CASSPPYRGDEQYF

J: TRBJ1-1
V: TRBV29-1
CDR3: CSATGWGNTEAFF

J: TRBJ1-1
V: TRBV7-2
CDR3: CASSFTGPEAFF

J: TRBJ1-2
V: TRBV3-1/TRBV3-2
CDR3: CASSPRDGNLPNYGYTF